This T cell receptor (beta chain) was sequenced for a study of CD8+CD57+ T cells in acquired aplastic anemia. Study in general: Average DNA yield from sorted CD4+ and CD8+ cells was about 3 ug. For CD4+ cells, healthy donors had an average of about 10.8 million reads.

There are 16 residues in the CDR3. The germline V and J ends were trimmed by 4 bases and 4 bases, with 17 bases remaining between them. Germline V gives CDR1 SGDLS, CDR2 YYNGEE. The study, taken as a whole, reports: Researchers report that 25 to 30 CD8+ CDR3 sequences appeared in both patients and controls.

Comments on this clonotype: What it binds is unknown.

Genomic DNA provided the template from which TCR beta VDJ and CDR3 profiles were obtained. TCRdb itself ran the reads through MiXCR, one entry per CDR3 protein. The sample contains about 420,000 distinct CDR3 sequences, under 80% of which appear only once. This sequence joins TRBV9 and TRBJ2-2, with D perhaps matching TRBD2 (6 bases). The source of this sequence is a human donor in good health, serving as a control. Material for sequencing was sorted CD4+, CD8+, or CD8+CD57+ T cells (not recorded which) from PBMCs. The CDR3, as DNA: TGTGCCAGCAGCCTGCATCGCGGGGTGTGCACCGGGGAGCTGTTTTTT. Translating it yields CASSLHRGVCTGELFF.